A selection of T cell receptor beta chains follows, all from one sample in a study of beta chain features in type 1 diabetes. TCRdb's table, derived via immunoSEQ multiplex PCR, lists solely in-frame clones and lacks some. The sample consists of fewer than 350,000 clones, 15% of them appearing once. The sample taken for sequencing was naive CD4+ T cells from blood. These receptors came from a young man with type 1 diabetes. Each CDR3 is given with its conserved first and last residue. The D gene is left open where the match is weak. The listing skips clone size in some rows; elsewhere it reads once, few, many or a size class.

length	J	V	D	size	CDR3	DNA
15	TRBJ2-1	TRBV9	TRBD2	few	CASSVASGIYNEQFF	TGTGCCAGCAGCGTAGCTAGCGGGATCTACAATGAGCAGTTCTTC
13	TRBJ2-5	TRBV5-1	TRBD2	.	CASSLAARETQYF	TGCGCCAGCAGCCTAGCGGCCCGGGAGACCCAGTACTTC
17	TRBJ2-3	TRBV5-1	TRBD1	.	CASSLVFAQGPSDTQYF	TGCGCCAGCAGCTTGGTATTTGCACAGGGGCCCTCAGATACGCAGTATTTT
13	TRBJ2-5	TRBV7-2	.	few	CASGPSSKETQYF	TGTGCCAGCGGGCCCTCTTCCAAGGAGACCCAGTACTTC
14	TRBJ2-1	TRBV6-1	.	.	CASYGGSSYNEQFF	TGTGCCAGCTACGGTGGGAGCTCCTACAATGAGCAGTTCTTC
12	TRBJ1-1	TRBV7-9	.	few	CASISGGVGAFF	TGTGCCAGCATTAGCGGTGGGGTGGGAGCTTTCTTT
11	TRBJ2-4	TRBV20-1	.	.	CSAQVGDIQYF	TGCAGTGCTCAGGTGGGAGACATTCAGTACTTC
13	TRBJ1-2	TRBV5-4	.	few	CASSLWGGRGYTF	TGTGCCAGCAGCTTATGGGGAGGACGTGGCTACACCTTC
16	TRBJ2-3	TRBV27	TRBD1	few	CASSSLQGQGGDTQYF	TGTGCCAGCAGTTCCTTACAGGGACAGGGGGGAGATACGCAGTATTTT
17	TRBJ2-2	TRBV5-1	TRBD1	.	CASSLAGDRREPGELFF	TGCGCCAGCAGCTTGGCTGGGGACAGACGAGAGCCCGGGGAGCTGTTTTTT
13	TRBJ1-1	TRBV10-3	.	few	CAISGQMNTEAFF	TGTGCCATCAGTGGACAGATGAACACTGAAGCTTTCTTT
13	TRBJ1-3	TRBV5-4	.	.	CASSVGAGNTIYF	TGTGCCAGCAGCGTAGGGGCTGGAAACACCATATATTTT
16	TRBJ2-1	TRBV7-9	.	few	CASSLVGRGLGDEQFF	TGTGCCAGCAGCTTAGTCGGGCGGGGTCTGGGAGATGAGCAGTTCTTC
15	TRBJ1-1	TRBV5-1	TRBD1	few	CASSGRDRGNTEAFF	TGCGCCAGCAGCGGCCGGGACAGGGGGAACACTGAAGCTTTCTTT
18	TRBJ2-5	TRBV14	.	.	CASSQGWQGGASQETQYF	TGTGCCAGCAGCCAAGGGTGGCAGGGGGGAGCATCCCAAGAGACCCAGTACTTC
12	TRBJ1-2	TRBV5-1	TRBD1	few	CATKRDRNGYTF	TGCGCCACCAAAAGGGACAGGAATGGCTACACCTTC
13	TRBJ1-6	TRBV30	.	few	CAWRGQGSSPLHF	TGTGCCTGGAGAGGCCAGGGGTCCTCACCCCTCCACTTT
14	TRBJ2-7	TRBV9	TRBD2	.	CASSATSGFYEQYF	TGTGCCAGCAGCGCGACTAGCGGGTTCTACGAGCAGTACTTC
12	TRBJ2-3	TRBV6-5	.	.	CASSVQGDTQYF	TGTGCCAGCAGTGTTCAGGGGGATACGCAGTATTTT
13	TRBJ1-1	TRBV5-1	.	.	CASRSQGITEAFF	TGCGCCAGCAGGTCACAGGGTATCACTGAAGCTTTCTTT
15	TRBJ2-1	TRBV6-6	TRBD2	few	CASRPGLAGDNEQFF	TGTGCCAGCAGACCCGGACTAGCGGGGGACAATGAGCAGTTCTTC
16	TRBJ2-5	TRBV11-2	.	few	CASSLDTPGPQETQYF	TGTGCCAGCAGCTTAGATACTCCAGGGCCGCAAGAGACCCAGTACTTC
16	TRBJ2-3	TRBV14	.	few	CASSRSTSLYTDTQYF	TGTGCCAGCAGCCGTAGTACTTCTCTTTACACAGATACGCAGTATTTT
16	TRBJ2-1	TRBV5-1	.	few	CASSLDAHSSYNEQFF	TGCGCCAGCAGCTTGGACGCGCACAGCTCCTACAATGAGCAGTTCTTC
14	TRBJ2-7	TRBV27	TRBD1	once	CASSHQDRVGEQYF	TGTGCCAGCAGTCACCAGGACAGGGTGGGGGAGCAGTACTTC
15	TRBJ2-3	TRBV9	.	few	CASSVLGGGTDTQYF	TGTGCCAGCAGCGTATTGGGCGGGGGCACAGATACGCAGTATTTT
14	TRBJ1-2	TRBV7-9	.	.	CASSQPLSLRGYTF	TGTGCCAGCAGCCAACCCTTAAGCCTGCGGGGCTACACCTTC
13	TRBJ2-7	TRBV6-6	TRBD1	.	CASSRDRNYEQYF	TGTGCCAGCAGCCGGGACAGAAACTACGAGCAGTACTTC
13	TRBJ2-4	TRBV28	.	.	CASSFPPRNIQYF	TGTGCCAGCAGTTTCCCCCCCCGAAACATTCAGTACTTC
13	TRBJ2-1	TRBV30	TRBD2	few	CAWSKESRGVQFF	TGTGCCTGGAGTAAGGAGAGTCGGGGGGTGCAGTTCTTC
13	TRBJ1-1	TRBV19	TRBD1	few	CASSIDRATEAFF	TGTGCCAGTAGTATCGACAGGGCGACTGAAGCTTTCTTT
14	TRBJ2-5	TRBV7-9	.	few	CASSLRGKTETQYF	TGTGCCAGCAGCTTACGGGGTAAAACGGAGACCCAGTACTTC
13	TRBJ1-1	TRBV6-5	.	.	CASSYFLNTEAFF	TGTGCCAGCAGTTATTTCCTAAACACTGAAGCTTTCTTT
15	TRBJ1-1	TRBV30	.	.	CAWMVRYPMNTEAFF	TGTGCCTGGATGGTCAGATACCCGATGAACACTGAAGCTTTCTTT
14	TRBJ2-3	TRBV5-6	.	few	CASSSTRQANTQYF	TGTGCCAGCAGCTCCACTAGACAAGCCAATACGCAGTATTTT
12	TRBJ2-1	TRBV18	TRBD1	few	CASSGTENEQFF	TGTGCCAGCTCAGGGACAGAGAATGAGCAGTTCTTC
16	TRBJ1-6	TRBV19	TRBD1	.	CASSIGTALNRSPLHF	TGTGCCAGTAGTATCGGGACAGCCCTTAATCGGTCACCCCTCCACTTT
13	TRBJ2-7	TRBV28	.	few	CASSPGLRYEQYF	TGTGCCAGCAGTCCGGGACTTCGCTACGAGCAGTACTTC
15	TRBJ2-3	TRBV5-1	TRBD1	few	CASSRDRGEKDTQYF	TGCGCCAGCAGTCGGGACAGGGGAGAAAAAGATACGCAGTATTTT
16	TRBJ1-1	TRBV9	TRBD1	.	CASSVGTGVVATEAFF	TGTGCCAGCAGCGTGGGGACAGGGGTTGTGGCCACTGAAGCTTTCTTT
17	TRBJ1-2	TRBV5-6	.	few	CASSLRTVTESSYGYTF	TGTGCCAGCAGCTTAAGGACAGTTACCGAATCAAGCTATGGCTACACCTTC
15	TRBJ1-1	TRBV9	TRBD1	few	CASSGGQGANTEAFF	TGTGCCAGCAGCGGTGGACAGGGGGCAAACACTGAAGCTTTCTTT
13	TRBJ2-1	TRBV2	TRBD1	.	CASRGDRGKGRVF	TGTGCCAGCAGGGGGGACAGGGGTAAAGGTCGGGTCTTC
14	TRBJ2-5	TRBV4-3	.	.	CASSQGPGGETQYF	TGCGCCAGCAGCCAAGGGCCCGGGGGAGAGACCCAGTACTTC
15	TRBJ2-3	TRBV5-1	TRBD2	.	CASSLSGEVTDTQYF	TGCGCCAGCAGCCTCAGCGGGGAGGTCACAGATACGCAGTATTTT
13	TRBJ2-5	TRBV2	.	.	CASKRSTGETQYF	TGTGCCAGCAAACGGAGCACAGGGGAGACCCAGTACTTC
15	TRBJ2-7	TRBV4-3	.	.	CASSQDPREPYEQYF	TGCGCCAGCAGCCAAGATCCGCGGGAACCCTACGAGCAGTACTTC
14	TRBJ2-7	TRBV7-2	TRBD1	few	CASSFDRASYEQYF	TGTGCCAGCAGCTTCGACAGGGCGTCCTACGAGCAGTACTTC
13	TRBJ1-5	TRBV19	.	.	CASPARGNQPQHF	TGTGCCAGCCCCGCCAGGGGCAATCAGCCCCAGCATTTT
14	TRBJ2-7	TRBV28	TRBD2	few	CASKTSGFSYEQYF	TGTGCCAGCAAGACTAGCGGGTTCTCCTACGAGCAGTACTTC
13	TRBJ2-7	TRBV5-4	TRBD2	few	CASSTGTSYEQYF	TGTGCCAGCAGCACCGGGACTAGCTACGAGCAGTACTTC
13	TRBJ2-1	TRBV29-1	.	few	CSVEGLVGREQFF	TGCAGCGTTGAAGGACTAGTCGGTCGTGAGCAGTTCTTC
17	TRBJ1-2	TRBV27	TRBD1	.	CASSLRGLNLPNYGYTF	TGTGCCAGCAGTTTAAGGGGGCTCAACCTGCCTAACTATGGCTACACCTTC
14	TRBJ2-2	TRBV29-1	TRBD1	few	CSAGRDRDTGELFF	TGCAGCGCCGGCCGGGACAGGGACACCGGGGAGCTGTTTTTT
16	TRBJ1-5	TRBV6-6	.	few	CASSYGSSDSNQPQHF	TGTGCCAGCAGTTACGGAAGCAGCGATAGCAATCAGCCCCAGCATTTT